The 2 T cell receptor beta chains given below trace back to one sample, sequenced in a study of cytomegalovirus exposure and HLA in healthy donors. The PCR ran on 60 Vbeta and 13 Jbeta primers. Method: immunoSEQ multiplex PCR; TCRdb's copy keeps in-frame clones and lacks some. The sample shows 35,000 to 50,000 clones, about 60% of them seen only once. Sequenced sample: PBMCs. Every receptor here comes from a human donor in good health.

There are a few counts of this clone. J is TRBJ1-2 and V is TRBV9, with D unresolved. V lost 0 bases and J lost 2, with 5 bases in between. Germline-derived CDR1 and CDR2 are SGDLS and YYNGEE. The CDR3 sequence is 13 residues long. The CDR3 loop is CASSVDLNYGYTF. The CDR3 DNA sequence: TGTGCCAGCAGCGTAGACTTGAACTATGGCTACACCTTC. Together with reference TRBV9 and TRBJ1-2, the CDR3 gives the full variable domain: DSGVTQTPKHLITATGQRVTLRCSPRSGDLSVYWYQQSLDQGLQFLIQYYNGEERAKGNILERFSAQQFPDLHSELNLSSLELGDSALYFCASSVDLNYGYTFGSGTRLTVV.

The chain has TRBV7-9 and TRBJ2-5, with D unresolved. The DNA end is more similar to TRBJ2-7, so the J call may be wrong. CDR3 size: 15 residues. Germline CDR1 and CDR2: SEHNR and FQNEAQ (reference sequence). Here the CDR3 reads CASSLSDGDSYEQYF. In DNA, the CDR3 is TGTGCCAGCAGCTTATCTGACGGAGACTCCTACGAGCAGTACTTC.